This entry features one TCR beta chain sequence. Separation from the roughly 670-subject first cohort characterized the roughly 120-subject validation cohort, to which the donors belonged. CDR1 and CDR2 (germline): SGHTA, FQGTGA. Trimming left V 5 bases short and J 4 bases short, with 13 bases between. CDR3 length equals 14 residues. The protocol was immunoSEQ multiplex PCR, while the TCRdb copy is restricted to in-frame clones and leaves out a portion. The data show 200,000 to 250,000 clones, roughly 84% seen once. The entry originates in a study of cytomegalovirus exposure and HLA in healthy donors.

This sequence joins TRBV7-3 and TRBJ2-3; D unresolved. Material: PBMCs. The sequence was collected from a woman aged 18-35 years in good health and CMV-seropositive. The DNA for the CDR3 is TGTGCCAGCAGCCCCCCAGGTAACGCAGATACGCAGTATTTT. This gives the protein CASSPPGNADTQYF.